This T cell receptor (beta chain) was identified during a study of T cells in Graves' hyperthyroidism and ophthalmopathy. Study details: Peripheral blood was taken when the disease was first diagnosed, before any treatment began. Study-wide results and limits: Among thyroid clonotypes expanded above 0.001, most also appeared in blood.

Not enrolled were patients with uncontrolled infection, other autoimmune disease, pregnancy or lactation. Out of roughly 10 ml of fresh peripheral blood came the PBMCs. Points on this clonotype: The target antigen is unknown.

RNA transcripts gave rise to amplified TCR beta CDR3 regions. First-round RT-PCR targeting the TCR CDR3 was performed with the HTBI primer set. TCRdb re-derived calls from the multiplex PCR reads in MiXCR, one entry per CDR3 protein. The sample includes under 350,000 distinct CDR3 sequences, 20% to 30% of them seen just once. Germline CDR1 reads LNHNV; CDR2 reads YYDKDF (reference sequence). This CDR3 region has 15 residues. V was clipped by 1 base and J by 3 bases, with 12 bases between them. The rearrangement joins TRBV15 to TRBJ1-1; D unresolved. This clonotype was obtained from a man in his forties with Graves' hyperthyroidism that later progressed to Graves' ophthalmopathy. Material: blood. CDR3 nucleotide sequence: TGTGCCACCAGCAGAGCCCCGGGTACGGACACTGAAGCTTTCTTT. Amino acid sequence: CATSRAPGTDTEAFF.